This T cell receptor beta chain originates from a study of human T cells and chemical hapten exposure. This CDR3 has 15 amino acids. V lost 4 bases and J lost 6; bases outside the gene matches: 3. Germline V gene sequence: CDR1 MNHNY, CDR2 SVGAGI (reference sequence). TCRdb used MiXCR to reprocess the RACE reads, holding one entry per CDR3 protein. The sample has some 360,000 distinct CDR3 sequences, 4.5% to 5.5% seen once. Stated time point: pre-sensitization, week 0. Described treatment: therapeutic diphenylcyclopropenone sensitization with weekly scalp DPC. V is TRBV6-6 and J is TRBJ1-6; TRBD1 agrees at 10 bases. Sequenced here: whole blood, sampled in connection with sensitization to the hapten diphenylcyclopropenone (DPC). The TCR sequence derives from a woman aged 45-65 years with alopecia areata. Some clones in this sample may be carry-over from other donors' samples. The CDR3 loop is CASSWDRGFNSPLHF. The CDR3 DNA is TGTGCCAGCAGTTGGGACAGGGGCTTTAATTCACCCCTCCACTTT.